A selection of T cell receptor beta chains follows, all from one sample in a study of cytomegalovirus exposure and HLA in healthy donors. The method was immunoSEQ multiplex PCR; TCRdb's version includes in-frame clones alone and lacks a portion of them. This sample has 120,000 or so clones, with roughly four fifths found just once. Sequencing was performed on PBMCs. These receptors were taken from a woman between 40 and 50 years old in good health and CMV-seronegative. The CDR3 runs from the conserved cysteine through the conserved F or W. The D gene is left open where the match is weak. Clone size appears in some rows only: once, few, many, or a class for an expanded clone.

clone size: NA
V gene: TRBV19
D gene: TRBD1
J gene: TRBJ2-1
CDR3 protein: CASSISGGDEQFF
CDR3 DNA: TGTGCCAGTAGTATTTCAGGGGGCGATGAGCAGTTCTTC

clone size: NA
V gene: TRBV7-9
D gene: NA
J gene: TRBJ1-2
CDR3 protein: CSSSLGRGGYGYTF
CDR3 DNA: TGTTCCAGCAGCTTAGGACGGGGTGGCTATGGCTACACCTTC

clone size: NA
V gene: TRBV18
D gene: NA
J gene: TRBJ2-7
CDR3 protein: CASSPSTGTYEQYF
CDR3 DNA: TGTGCCAGCTCACCCTCGACAGGAACCTACGAGCAGTACTTC

clone size: NA
V gene: TRBV7-2
D gene: TRBD1
J gene: TRBJ2-7
CDR3 protein: CASSLWWTGGEEQYF
CDR3 DNA: TGTGCCAGCAGCTTATGGTGGACAGGGGGGGAGGAGCAGTACTTC

clone size: NA
V gene: TRBV5-1
D gene: NA
J gene: TRBJ1-2
CDR3 protein: CASSLTDYGYTF
CDR3 DNA: TGCGCCAGCAGCCTGACAGATTATGGCTACACCTTC

clone size: NA
V gene: TRBV7-2
D gene: TRBD2
J gene: TRBJ2-3
CDR3 protein: CASSALAGGADTQYF
CDR3 DNA: TGTGCCAGCAGCGCTTTAGCGGGAGGGGCAGATACGCAGTATTTT

clone size: NA
V gene: TRBV4-1
D gene: NA
J gene: TRBJ2-1
CDR3 protein: CASSQVRGNEQFF
CDR3 DNA: TGCGCCAGCAGCCAAGTCCGGGGCAATGAGCAGTTCTTC

clone size: once
V gene: TRBV4-1
D gene: TRBD2
J gene: TRBJ2-3
CDR3 protein: CASSQVLAESTDTQYF
CDR3 DNA: TGCGCCAGCAGCCAAGTCCTAGCGGAGAGCACAGATACGCAGTATTTT

clone size: once
V gene: TRBV28
D gene: NA
J gene: TRBJ1-1
CDR3 protein: CASSPPAALNTEAFF
CDR3 DNA: TGTGCCAGCAGTCCCCCCGCGGCTCTGAACACTGAAGCTTTCTTT

clone size: few
V gene: TRBV25-1
D gene: TRBD2
J gene: TRBJ2-1
CDR3 protein: CASRPRLAGGPNEQFF
CDR3 DNA: TGTGCCAGCCGACCGAGACTAGCGGGAGGGCCTAATGAGCAGTTCTTC

clone size: NA
V gene: TRBV5-1
D gene: NA
J gene: TRBJ2-7
CDR3 protein: CASSLFASAANPYEQYF
CDR3 DNA: TGCGCCAGCAGCTTGTTCGCCAGTGCGGCCAACCCCTACGAGCAGTACTTC

clone size: NA
V gene: TRBV9
D gene: NA
J gene: TRBJ1-1
CDR3 protein: CASSVSRNTEAFF
CDR3 DNA: TGTGCCAGCAGCGTATCCAGAAACACTGAAGCTTTCTTT

clone size: NA
V gene: TRBV4-2
D gene: NA
J gene: TRBJ1-2
CDR3 protein: CASSQEGSVYGYTF
CDR3 DNA: TGTGCCAGCAGCCAAGAAGGCAGCGTCTATGGCTACACCTTC

clone size: NA
V gene: TRBV5-4
D gene: NA
J gene: TRBJ2-2
CDR3 protein: CASSGRESGNTGELFF
CDR3 DNA: TGTGCCAGCAGCGGCAGGGAATCGGGCAACACCGGGGAGCTGTTTTTT

clone size: once
V gene: TRBV12-2
D gene: NA
J gene: TRBJ2-7
CDR3 protein: CASRLRAGGPFYEQYF
CDR3 DNA: TGTGCAAGTCGCCTCAGGGCAGGGGGCCCTTTCTACGAGCAGTACTTC

clone size: NA
V gene: TRBV29-1
D gene: NA
J gene: TRBJ2-7
CDR3 protein: CSVETGLRSYEQYF
CDR3 DNA: TGCAGCGTTGAGACAGGACTTCGATCCTACGAGCAGTACTTC

clone size: NA
V gene: TRBV27
D gene: TRBD1
J gene: TRBJ2-7
CDR3 protein: CASSFGQGVEQYF
CDR3 DNA: TGTGCCAGCAGTTTTGGACAGGGGGTCGAGCAGTACTTC

clone size: NA
V gene: TRBV6-1
D gene: NA
J gene: TRBJ1-5
CDR3 protein: CASSENSPHQPQHF
CDR3 DNA: TGTGCCAGCAGTGAAAACTCCCCCCATCAGCCCCAGCATTTT

clone size: few
V gene: TRBV10-1
D gene: NA
J gene: TRBJ2-3
CDR3 protein: CASRKDSRADTQYF
CDR3 DNA: TGCGCCAGCAGGAAAGACAGTCGCGCAGATACGCAGTATTTT

clone size: NA
V gene: TRBV4-1
D gene: TRBD1
J gene: TRBJ2-7
CDR3 protein: CASSLRQGSHEQYF
CDR3 DNA: TGCGCCAGCAGCCTCCGACAGGGCAGCCACGAGCAGTACTTC

clone size: NA
V gene: TRBV20-1
D gene: NA
J gene: TRBJ2-7
CDR3 protein: CSATAGEQYF
CDR3 DNA: TGCAGTGCTACGGCGGGGGAGCAGTACTTC

clone size: NA
V gene: TRBV19
D gene: NA
J gene: TRBJ2-1
CDR3 protein: CASRQGGNEQFF
CDR3 DNA: TGTGCCAGTAGACAGGGGGGGAATGAGCAGTTCTTC

clone size: NA
V gene: TRBV7-9
D gene: NA
J gene: TRBJ2-6
CDR3 protein: CASSSLLSANVLTF
CDR3 DNA: TGTGCCAGCAGCTCTCTTCTTTCGGCCAACGTCCTGACTTTC

clone size: NA
V gene: TRBV13
D gene: TRBD2
J gene: TRBJ2-3
CDR3 protein: CASSLGLAGVLNTQYF
CDR3 DNA: TGTGCCAGCAGCTTAGGGCTAGCGGGAGTTTTAAATACGCAGTATTTT

clone size: NA
V gene: TRBV7-9
D gene: TRBD2
J gene: TRBJ2-3
CDR3 protein: CASSLAGGFTDTQYF
CDR3 DNA: TGTGCCAGCAGCTTAGCGGGAGGGTTCACAGATACGCAGTATTTT

clone size: NA
V gene: TRBV19
D gene: TRBD1
J gene: TRBJ1-5
CDR3 protein: CASRKTGDWGNQPQHF
CDR3 DNA: TGTGCCAGTAGGAAAACAGGGGATTGGGGCAATCAGCCCCAGCATTTT

clone size: few
V gene: TRBV7-9
D gene: TRBD1
J gene: TRBJ2-4
CDR3 protein: CASSRGQGQKNIQYF
CDR3 DNA: TGTGCCAGCAGCCGCGGACAGGGGCAAAAAAACATTCAGTACTTC

clone size: once
V gene: TRBV5-5
D gene: NA
J gene: TRBJ2-3
CDR3 protein: CASSSHPEADTQYF
CDR3 DNA: TGTGCCAGCAGCTCCCACCCCGAGGCAGATACGCAGTATTTT

clone size: NA
V gene: TRBV6-6
D gene: NA
J gene: TRBJ1-5
CDR3 protein: CASSYSAGQPQHF
CDR3 DNA: TGTGCCAGCAGTTACTCGGCGGGTCAGCCCCAGCATTTT

clone size: NA
V gene: TRBV19
D gene: TRBD1
J gene: TRBJ1-5
CDR3 protein: CASSRGPGQGWDQPQHF
CDR3 DNA: TGTGCCAGTAGTAGAGGCCCGGGACAGGGGTGGGATCAGCCCCAGCATTTT

clone size: NA
V gene: TRBV6-1
D gene: NA
J gene: TRBJ2-3
CDR3 protein: CASREGWGTDTQYF
CDR3 DNA: TGTGCCAGCAGGGAGGGTTGGGGCACAGATACGCAGTATTTT

clone size: NA
V gene: TRBV7-9
D gene: NA
J gene: TRBJ1-5
CDR3 protein: CSSSLSGDQPQHF
CDR3 DNA: TGTTCCAGCAGCTTATCCGGGGATCAGCCCCAGCATTTT

clone size: once
V gene: TRBV5-4
D gene: NA
J gene: TRBJ2-1
CDR3 protein: CASSSPTGRRRYNEQFF
CDR3 DNA: TGTGCCAGCAGCTCCCCCACAGGTAGGCGGCGATACAATGAGCAGTTCTTC

clone size: NA
V gene: TRBV28
D gene: TRBD1
J gene: TRBJ1-1
CDR3 protein: CASSPPATGATEAFF
CDR3 DNA: TGTGCCAGCAGTCCGCCCGCGACAGGGGCCACTGAAGCTTTCTTT

clone size: NA
V gene: TRBV6-5
D gene: NA
J gene: TRBJ2-1
CDR3 protein: CASRQYNEQFF
CDR3 DNA: TGTGCCAGCAGGCAGTACAATGAGCAGTTCTTC

clone size: once
V gene: TRBV28
D gene: TRBD2
J gene: TRBJ2-2
CDR3 protein: CASSPETSGSSRTGELFF
CDR3 DNA: TGTGCCAGCAGCCCCGAAACTAGCGGGAGCTCGCGCACCGGGGAGCTGTTTTTT

clone size: NA
V gene: TRBV19
D gene: NA
J gene: TRBJ1-3
CDR3 protein: CASSLLGGVYTIYF
CDR3 DNA: TGTGCCAGTAGTCTCCTCGGGGGTGTCTACACCATATATTTT

clone size: NA
V gene: TRBV5-1
D gene: NA
J gene: TRBJ2-7
CDR3 protein: CASSLDGTYEQYF
CDR3 DNA: TGCGCCAGCAGCTTGGACGGGACCTACGAGCAGTACTTC

clone size: NA
V gene: TRBV5-5
D gene: TRBD1
J gene: TRBJ1-2
CDR3 protein: CASSLAPGQGIYGYTF
CDR3 DNA: TGTGCCAGCAGCTTGGCCCCGGGACAGGGAATTTATGGCTACACCTTC

clone size: NA
V gene: TRBV12-5
D gene: TRBD2
J gene: TRBJ2-1
CDR3 protein: CASGRKREVYNEQFF
CDR3 DNA: TGTGCTAGTGGGCGAAAGCGGGAGGTCTACAATGAGCAGTTCTTC

clone size: NA
V gene: TRBV27
D gene: NA
J gene: TRBJ1-5
CDR3 protein: CASKLGGSNQPQHF
CDR3 DNA: TGTGCCAGCAAGTTGGGAGGCAGCAATCAGCCCCAGCATTTT

clone size: NA
V gene: TRBV10-1
D gene: TRBD1
J gene: TRBJ1-2
CDR3 protein: CASRVGGNGYTF
CDR3 DNA: TGCGCCAGCAGGGTAGGGGGCAATGGCTACACCTTC

clone size: NA
V gene: TRBV7-2
D gene: TRBD1
J gene: TRBJ2-7
CDR3 protein: CASSSGTGINEQHF
CDR3 DNA: TGTGCCAGCAGTTCCGGGACAGGGATCAACGAGCAGCACTTC

clone size: NA
V gene: TRBV7-9
D gene: TRBD1
J gene: TRBJ1-3
CDR3 protein: CASRLSGTGGLGSGNTIYF
CDR3 DNA: TGTGCCAGCAGGCTGTCCGGGACAGGCGGATTAGGCTCTGGAAACACCATATATTTT

clone size: once
V gene: TRBV5-6
D gene: TRBD1
J gene: TRBJ1-2
CDR3 protein: CASSSWTGTGYTF
CDR3 DNA: TGTGCCAGCAGCTCCTGGACAGGGACTGGCTACACCTTC

clone size: NA
V gene: TRBV28
D gene: TRBD1
J gene: TRBJ1-2
CDR3 protein: CASSFRGLGYGYTF
CDR3 DNA: TGTGCCAGCAGCTTCAGGGGGCTCGGCTATGGCTACACCTTC

clone size: NA
V gene: TRBV18
D gene: TRBD2
J gene: TRBJ2-7
CDR3 protein: CASSPLGAGGEQYF
CDR3 DNA: TGTGCCAGCTCACCGCTAGGGGCGGGGGGCGAGCAGTACTTC